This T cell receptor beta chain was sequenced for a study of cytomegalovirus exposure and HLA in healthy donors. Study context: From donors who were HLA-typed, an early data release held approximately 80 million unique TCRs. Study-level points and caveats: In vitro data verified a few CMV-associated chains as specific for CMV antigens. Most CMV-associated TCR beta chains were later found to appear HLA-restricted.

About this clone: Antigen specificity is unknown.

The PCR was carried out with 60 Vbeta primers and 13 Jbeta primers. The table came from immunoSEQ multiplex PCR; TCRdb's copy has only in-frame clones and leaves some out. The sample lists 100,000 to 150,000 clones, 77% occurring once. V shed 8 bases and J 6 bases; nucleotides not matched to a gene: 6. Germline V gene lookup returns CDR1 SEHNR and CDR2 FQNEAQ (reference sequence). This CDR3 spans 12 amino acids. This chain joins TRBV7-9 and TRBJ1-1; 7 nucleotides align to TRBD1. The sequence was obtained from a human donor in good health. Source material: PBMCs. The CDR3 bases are TGTGCCAGCGCAGGGGGGCTCGCTGAAGCTTTCTTT. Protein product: CASAGGLAEAFF.